Included here is one T cell receptor beta chain sequence, with context. Profiling relied on immunoSEQ multiplex PCR, and the TCRdb table lists in-frame clones only, not all of them. The sample lists about 130,000 clones; 70% to 90% were seen once. Germline values: CDR1 GTSNPN, CDR2 SVGIG (reference sequence). The CDR3 loop spans 16 amino acids. Trimming pared 0 bases from V and 1 base from J, leaving 15 bases between. These data are taken from a study of control samples from healthy donors and cancer patients. The V gene is TRBV30, the J gene TRBJ2-5; D assignment may be TRBD1 or TRBD2 (5 bases each). Sequenced input: blood. This clonotype was obtained from a man aged 50-59 years in good health. CDR3 residues: CAWSVSGTTVQETQYF. CDR3 nucleotide sequence: TGTGCCTGGAGTGTATCTGGGACCACTGTCCAAGAGACCCAGTACTTC.